The 32 T cell receptor beta chains reported below all come from one sample, sequenced in a study of cytomegalovirus exposure and HLA in healthy donors. Clones were read by immunoSEQ multiplex PCR, and TCRdb kept only the in-frame ones, dropping some. The sample carries 150,000 to 180,000 clones, 65% to 90% recorded once. The sequencing input was PBMCs. The receptors stem from a young man in good health and CMV-seropositive.

The gene calls are TRBV19 and TRBJ2-1; 9 bases are a match to TRBD1. The CDR3 extends over 15 amino acids. CDR1 and CDR2 from the germline V gene are LNHDA and SQIVND (reference sequence). V gave up 6 bases and J gave up 5 bases; unmatched junction bases: 8. The CDR3 region has the DNA TGTGCCAGTAGCTTTGACAGGGGGTCTAACAATGAGCAGTTCTTC. Its translation is CASSFDRGSNNEQFF.

The chain uses TRBV18 and TRBJ1-4; no clear D gene. V was cut by 2 bases and J by 0 bases, with 7 bases left in between. Per the germline V gene, CDR1 is KGHSH and CDR2 is LQKENI. This CDR3 has 15 residues. The CDR3: CASSPSQATNEKLFF. DNA for the CDR3: TGTGCCAGCTCACCATCGCAGGCAACTAATGAAAAACTGTTTTTT. The full variable domain, its missing parts supplied by reference TRBV18 and TRBJ1-4, is NAGVMQNPRHLVRRRGQEARLRCSPMKGHSHVYWYRQLPEEGLKFMVYLQKENIIDESGMPKERFSAEFPKEGPSILRIQQVVRGDSAAYFCASSPSQATNEKLFFGSGTQLSVL.

CDR3 DNA: TGTGCCAGCAGCTTCATCGCGGGTGGGGAGACCCAGTACTTC. Encoded protein: CASSFIAGGETQYF. The chain has TRBV11-2 and TRBJ2-5, with D possibly being TRBD2 (5 bases). The V gene lost 3 bases and the J gene lost 5 bases, with 13 bases spanning the gap. CDR1 SGHAT and CDR2 FQNNGV come from the germline V gene. This CDR3 spans 14 amino acids. Full variable domain (outside the CDR3, taken from reference TRBV11-2 and TRBJ2-5): EAGVAQSPRYKIIEKRQSVAFWCNPISGHATLYWYQQILGQGPKLLIQFQNNGVVDDSQLPKDRFSAERLKGVDSTLKIQPAKLEDSAVYLCASSFIAGGETQYFGPGTRLLVL.

The rearrangement uses TRBV29-1 and TRBJ1-2; the D gene is possibly TRBD1 (6 bases). V was clipped by 6 bases and J by 2 bases, with 13 bases between them. This CDR3 contains 13 residues. Germline-derived CDR1 and CDR2 are SQVTM and ANQGSEA. The CDR3 spells CSVLRGENYGYTF. The DNA of the CDR3 is TGCAGCGTCCTCAGGGGAGAGAACTATGGCTACACCTTC.

V is TRBV5-1 and J is TRBJ2-7, with 8 bases fitting TRBD1. The CDR3 has 17 amino acids. With V trimmed by 4 bases and J by 0 bases, 12 bases remained unmatched. The germline V gene encodes CDR1 SGHRS and CDR2 YFSETQ. The CDR3 spells CASSPIGQGVSSYEQYF. CDR3 sequence (DNA): TGCGCCAGCAGCCCGATTGGACAGGGTGTGAGCTCCTACGAGCAGTACTTC.

The CDR3 DNA follows: TGCGCCAGCAGCGCGGGACGGGCCACTGAAGCTTTCTTT. Protein: CASSAGRATEAFF. The chain employs TRBV4-3 and TRBJ1-1, with D possibly TRBD1 on 5 matching bases. Trimming took off 5 bases at V and 4 bases at J, with 11 bases between the two ends. CDR1 is LGHNA and CDR2 is YSLEER in the germline V gene. The CDR3 consists of 13 residues.

This chain links TRBV12-2 with TRBJ1-2. TRBV12-2 is listed as a pseudogene. The CDR3 runs 19 residues. The DNA of the CDR3 is TGTGCAAGTCGCTTACTCTTAGCGAATAGGGCAGAAACTAACTATGGCTACACCTTC. Its protein product is CASRLLLANRAETNYGYTF.

The CDR3, as DNA: TGCGCCAGCAGCCAGGGGCTAGCGGGAGGAACCATGGACAATGAGCAGTTCTTC. Encoded protein: CASSQGLAGGTMDNEQFF. V usage is TRBV4-1 and J usage is TRBJ2-1; the match to TRBD2 covers 11 bases. V trimming: 3 bases; J trimming: 5 bases; junction bases outside the gene matches: 12. The CDR3 covers 18 residues. Germline CDR1 is MGHRA and CDR2 is YSYEKL.

This clone came up a few times. The chain links TRBV7-2 to TRBJ1-5; 7 nucleotides agree with TRBD1. Germline V gene lookup returns CDR1 SGHTA and CDR2 FQGNSA. The CDR3 has 15 amino acids. V shed 4 bases, J shed 7 bases, and the junction held 10 bases outside the gene matches. The CDR3 DNA reads TGTGCCAGCAGCTCCACCGGACAGGCAAAACAGCCCCAGCATTTT. It translates to CASSSTGQAKQPQHF.

This CDR3 reads CASSQDPGVAGFNEQFF. CDR3 nucleotides: TGCGCCAGCAGCCAAGATCCGGGGGTAGCGGGATTCAATGAGCAGTTCTTC. The chain is built from TRBV4-1 and TRBJ2-1; 8 bases are shared with TRBD2. V shed 0 bases, J shed 6 bases, and the junction held 10 bases outside the gene matches. CDR1 is MGHRA and CDR2 is YSYEKL in the germline V gene. The CDR3 covers 17 residues.

V is TRBV5-4 and J is TRBJ2-1; no firm D call. Trimming left V 0 bases short and J 10 bases short, with 14 bases between. Germline loops: CDR1 SGHNT, CDR2 YYREEE (reference sequence). The CDR3 has 14 amino acids. Here the CDR3 reads CASSLGALSREQFF. In DNA, the CDR3 is TGTGCCAGCAGCTTGGGGGCGTTATCTCGCGAGCAGTTCTTC.

The chain uses TRBV21-1 and TRBJ1-5. TRBV21-1 is listed as a pseudogene. The CDR3 has 17 amino acids. The CDR3 reads CASSNRVGRDSNQPQHF. The CDR3 region has the DNA TGTGCCAGCAGCAATCGAGTAGGGCGGGATAGCAATCAGCCCCAGCATTTT.

This clone was counted a few times. V usage is TRBV6-5 and J usage is TRBJ1-5; maybe TRBD1 (6 bases). The germline V gene encodes CDR1 MNHEY and CDR2 SVGAGI. V was shortened by 5 bases and J by 1 base, with 12 bases between the two germline ends. CDR3 length equals 15 residues. The CDR3 DNA reads TGTGCCAGCAGTCTACAGGGCAGGAGCAATCAGCCCCAGCATTTT. It translates to CASSLQGRSNQPQHF.

In its sample, this clone was seen a few times. This sequence joins TRBV6-5 and TRBJ2-2, with 8 bases aligning to TRBD2. The germline gives CDR1 MNHEY, CDR2 SVGAGI. The CDR3 runs 15 residues. The ends lost 4 bases at V and 7 bases at J; junction bases unmatched: 8. The CDR3 DNA reads TGTGCCAGCAGTTGGGGACTAGAGGGGGTCGGGGAGCTGTTTTTT. Translating it yields CASSWGLEGVGELFF.

J is TRBJ2-2 and V is TRBV19; D call uncertain. From germline, CDR1 is LNHDA and CDR2 SQIVND (reference sequence). V lost 3 bases and J lost 3, with 11 bases in between. The CDR3 consists of 15 residues. The CDR3 DNA is TGTGCCAGTAGTATCCGCCCCGAGGACACCGGGGAGCTGTTTTTT. Translating gives CASSIRPEDTGELFF. The full variable domain, with the rest looked up from reference TRBV19 and TRBJ2-2, is DGGITQSPKYLFRKEGQNVTLSCEQNLNHDAMYWYRQDPGQGLRLIYYSQIVNDFQKGDIAEGYSVSREKKESFPLTVTSAQKNPTAFYLCASSIRPEDTGELFFGEGSRLTVL.

This clone showed up just a few times. This chain uses TRBV4-3 with TRBJ2-7; 9 nucleotides align to TRBD1. The germline V gene has CDR1 LGHNA and CDR2 YSLEER. V was clipped by 0 bases and J by 0 bases; unmatched bases: 6. CDR3 length: 17 residues. CDR3 sequence (DNA): TGCGCCAGCAGCCAAGATCTCGACAGGGGGGTCTCCTACGAGCAGTACTTC. Encoded protein: CASSQDLDRGVSYEQYF.

This chain links TRBV4-3 with TRBJ2-7, with a possible D match to TRBD1 (6 bases). This CDR3 has 15 residues. Germline V gene lookup returns CDR1 LGHNA and CDR2 YSLEER. V shed 0 bases and J shed 0 bases, with 9 bases lying between them. In DNA form, the CDR3 reads TGCGCCAGCAGCCAAGATTGGGGGCGCTCCTACGAGCAGTACTTC. Translation: CASSQDWGRSYEQYF.

The rearrangement joins TRBV9 to TRBJ2-7, with 7 bases aligning to TRBD1. The CDR3 has 14 residues. The germline V gene encodes CDR1 SGDLS and CDR2 YYNGEE. With V trimmed by 4 bases and J by 6 bases, 10 bases remained unmatched. The CDR3 region is CASSTRQGPSEQYF. CDR3 bases: TGTGCCAGCAGCACACGACAGGGCCCTAGCGAGCAGTACTTC.

The chain's CDR3 is CASSSDLGQGITDTQYF. CDR3 nucleotide sequence: TGTGCCAGCAGCTCCGATTTAGGACAGGGAATTACAGATACGCAGTATTTT. The rearrangement joins TRBV7-2 to TRBJ2-3, with TRBD1 identical over 8 bases. Trimming cost V 4 bases and J 3 bases; bases outside gene matches: 12. The CDR3 length is 17 residues. Germline V gene data show CDR1 as SGHTA and CDR2 as FQGNSA.

The chain couples TRBV5-1 to TRBJ1-1, with D perhaps TRBD1 (5 bases). The CDR3 consists of 16 residues. From germline, CDR1 is SGHRS and CDR2 YFSETQ. Trimming pared 3 bases from V and 1 base from J, leaving 16 bases between. CDR3 sequence: CASSSSTAPANTEAFF. CDR3 nucleotides: TGCGCCAGCAGCTCCTCGACAGCACCGGCGAACACTGAAGCTTTCTTT.

V gene TRBV15 combines with J gene TRBJ2-7; D is undetermined. Germline CDR1 and CDR2: LNHNV and YYDKDF (reference sequence). The V gene lost 1 base and the J gene lost 0 bases, with 4 bases spanning the gap. This CDR3 is built from 13 residues. CDR3 sequence reads: CATSRASSYEQYF. The CDR3 nucleotides are TGTGCCACCAGCAGAGCCAGCTCCTACGAGCAGTACTTC.

The genes are TRBV4-1 and TRBJ1-4; a weak D match, TRBD1 (6 bases). Germline CDR1 MGHRA, CDR2 YSYEKL. The CDR3 has 17 amino acids. The germline V and J ends were trimmed by 4 bases and 2 bases, with 17 bases remaining between them. Here the CDR3 reads CASSLSGGGPTNEKLFF. Here the CDR3 DNA reads TGCGCCAGCAGCCTCTCCGGGGGGGGGCCCACTAATGAAAAACTGTTTTTT.

The V call is TRBV5-1, the J call TRBJ1-3; 7 bases fit TRBD1. Germline trimming cut 4 bases from V and 3 bases from J; bases unmatched to any gene: 13. CDR3 length: 17 amino acids. The V gene's germline CDR1 is SGHRS and CDR2 YFSETQ. The CDR3 loop reads CASSDTPGQKYGNTIYF. The DNA of the CDR3 is TGCGCCAGCAGCGACACCCCGGGACAGAAGTATGGAAACACCATATATTTT. Filled out from reference TRBV5-1 and TRBJ1-3, the complete variable domain reads KAGVTQTPRYLIKTRGQQVTLSCSPISGHRSVSWYQQTPGQGLQFLFEYFSETQRNKGNFPGRFSGRQFSNSRSEMNVSTLELGDSALYLCASSDTPGQKYGNTIYFGEGSWLTVV.

The gene calls are TRBV7-2 and TRBJ2-1; tentative D call: TRBD2 (5 bases). Trimming took off 5 bases at V and 8 bases at J, with 13 bases between the two ends. Looked up from germline, CDR1 is SGHTA and CDR2 is FQGNSA. The CDR3 sequence is 13 residues long. CDR3 amino acids: CASSEAGGYEQFF. The CDR3, as DNA: TGTGCCAGCAGCGAGGCGGGTGGCTATGAGCAGTTCTTC. Supplemented by reference TRBV7-2 and TRBJ2-1, the full variable domain reads GAGVSQSPSNKVTEKGKDVELRCDPISGHTALYWYRQSLGQGLEFLIYFQGNSAPDKSGLPSDRFSAERTGGSVSTLTIQRTQQEDSAVYLCASSEAGGYEQFFGPGTRLTVL.

This clone was picked up a small number of times. This sequence joins TRBV18 and TRBJ2-7, with a tentative D call TRBD2 (6 bases). Germline values: CDR1 KGHSH, CDR2 LQKENI. V lost 3 bases to trimming and J lost 5 bases, with 8 bases between them. The CDR3 spans 12 residues. CDR3 region: CASSPVADEQYF. The CDR3 DNA reads TGTGCCAGCTCACCTGTAGCGGACGAGCAGTACTTC.

The CDR3 spells CASSPGSGTGAGNTIYF. The CDR3 bases are TGTGCCAGCAGCCCCGGCTCCGGGACAGGGGCTGGAAACACCATATATTTT. This chain links TRBV9 with TRBJ1-3; TRBD1 matches at 10 bases. CDR1 and CDR2 (germline): SGDLS, YYNGEE. CDR3 length equals 17 residues. V was pared by 4 bases and J by 2 bases, with 9 bases of the junction left unmatched. Using reference TRBV9 and TRBJ1-3 for the parts outside the CDR3, the full variable domain is DSGVTQTPKHLITATGQRVTLRCSPRSGDLSVYWYQQSLDQGLQFLIQYYNGEERAKGNILERFSAQQFPDLHSELNLSSLELGDSALYFCASSPGSGTGAGNTIYFGEGSWLTVV.

The V and J genes are TRBV25-1 and TRBJ2-7; 7 bases line up with TRBD1. V trimming: 7 bases; J trimming: 1 base; junction bases outside the gene matches: 13. CDR3 length: 16 residues. Germline V gene lookup returns CDR1 MGHDK and CDR2 SYGVNS. CDR3 protein: CASTEKGADQSYEQYF. In nucleotides, the CDR3 is TGTGCCAGCACCGAAAAGGGGGCTGACCAGTCCTACGAGCAGTACTTC.

DNA for the CDR3: TGTGCCAGCAAGAACAGCTACCAAGAGACCCAGTACTTC. Its protein is CASKNSYQETQYF. The chain couples TRBV7-6 to TRBJ2-5; D unclear. The CDR3 is 13 amino acids. V was cut by 7 bases and J by 0 bases, with 9 bases left in between. Per germline, CDR1 SGHVS and CDR2 FNYEAQ.

The rearrangement joins TRBV7-9 to TRBJ2-5; weak D call: TRBD2 (5 bases). V was clipped by 0 bases and J by 1 base, with 9 bases between them. From germline, CDR1 is SEHNR and CDR2 FQNEAQ (reference sequence). The length of the CDR3 is 15 residues. This CDR3 reads CASSLAGEIQETQYF. For the CDR3, the DNA is TGTGCCAGCAGCTTAGCGGGAGAGATCCAAGAGACCCAGTACTTC.

This clone was recorded a few times. An end of the junction does not agree with germline; a read error may underlie this. In nucleotides, the CDR3 is TGCGCCAGCAGCCAAGATGCTCCCGGACAAGAAGCTTTCTTT. Amino acid sequence: CASSQDAPGQEAFF. The J gene is TRBJ1-1, the V gene TRBV5-4; TRBD1 is a possible D gene (5 bases). The CDR3 is made up of 14 amino acids. From germline, CDR1 is SGHNT and CDR2 YYREEE (reference sequence). The full variable domain, rest sourced from reference TRBV5-4 and TRBJ1-1, is ETGVTQSPTHLIKTRGQQVTLRCSSQSGHNTVSWYQQALGQGPQFIFQYYREEENGRGNFPPRFSGLQFPNYSSELNVNALELDDSALYLCASSQDAPGQEAFFGQGTRLTVV.

The V gene is TRBV30, the J gene TRBJ1-2; no reliable D call. CDR1 is GTSNPN and CDR2 is SVGIG in the germline V gene (reference sequence). Trimming took 5 bases from V and 4 from J, leaving 11 bases between them. This CDR3 is built from 12 residues. This chain's CDR3 is CAWAYGSYGYTF. The CDR3 DNA reads as TGTGCCTGGGCATATGGGAGCTATGGCTACACCTTC.

The gene calls are TRBV7-9 and TRBJ2-1, with TRBD2 matching over 8 bases. V lost 2 bases and J lost 6; bases outside the gene matches: 6. CDR1 and CDR2 (germline): SEHNR, FQNEAQ (reference sequence). The CDR3 length is 15 residues. Written as DNA, the CDR3 is TGTGCCAGCAGCTTAACCGGGACTAGGGGCAATGAGCAGTTCTTC. Amino acid sequence: CASSLTGTRGNEQFF.